Reported below is one T cell receptor (beta chain). Antigen unknown. Primers included in the PCR were 60 Vbeta and 13 Jbeta primers. The method was immunoSEQ multiplex PCR; TCRdb's version includes in-frame clones alone and lacks a portion of them. Of about 150,000 clones listed, 64% were seen once; the top ten hold 2% to 3%. The data originate from a study of cytomegalovirus exposure and HLA in healthy donors. This CDR3 has 16 residues. Germline V gives CDR1 LNHDA, CDR2 SQIVND (reference sequence). Trimming left V 5 bases short and J 7 bases short, with 21 bases between. Findings and caveats of the study: HLA alleles were associated with 15,000 to 20,000 TCR beta sequences in a later analysis at 0.05 false discovery rate.

Sequenced sample: PBMCs. This chain joins TRBV19 and TRBJ2-4; TRBD2 might be the D (6 bases). The TCR originated in a woman aged 40 to 50 in good health and CMV-seronegative. The CDR3 loop reads CASSLGEETVRNIQYF. CDR3 bases: TGTGCCAGTAGTCTTGGGGAGGAGACAGTAAGGAACATTCAGTACTTC.